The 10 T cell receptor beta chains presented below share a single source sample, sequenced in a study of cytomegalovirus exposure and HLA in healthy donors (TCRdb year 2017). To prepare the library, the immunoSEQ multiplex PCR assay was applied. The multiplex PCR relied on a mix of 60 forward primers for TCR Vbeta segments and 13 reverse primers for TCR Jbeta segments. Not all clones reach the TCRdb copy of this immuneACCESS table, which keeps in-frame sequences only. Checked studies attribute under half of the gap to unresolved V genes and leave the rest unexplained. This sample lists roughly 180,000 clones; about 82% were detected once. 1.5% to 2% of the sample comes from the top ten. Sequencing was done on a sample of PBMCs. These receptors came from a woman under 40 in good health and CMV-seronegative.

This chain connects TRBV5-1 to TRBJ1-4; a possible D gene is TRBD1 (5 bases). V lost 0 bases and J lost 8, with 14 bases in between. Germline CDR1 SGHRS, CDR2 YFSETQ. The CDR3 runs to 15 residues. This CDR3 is CASSLVGTGEEKLFF. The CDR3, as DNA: TGCGCCAGCAGCTTGGTCGGGACGGGGGAAGAAAAACTGTTTTTT.

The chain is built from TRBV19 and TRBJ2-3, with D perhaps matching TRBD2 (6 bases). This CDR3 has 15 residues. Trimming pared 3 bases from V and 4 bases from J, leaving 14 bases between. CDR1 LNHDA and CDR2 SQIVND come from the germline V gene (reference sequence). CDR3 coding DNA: TGTGCCAGTAGTATTGGGGACTCCGGCGCAGATACGCAGTATTTT. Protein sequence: CASSIGDSGADTQYF. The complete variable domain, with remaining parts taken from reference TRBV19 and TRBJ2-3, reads DGGITQSPKYLFRKEGQNVTLSCEQNLNHDAMYWYRQDPGQGLRLIYYSQIVNDFQKGDIAEGYSVSREKKESFPLTVTSAQKNPTAFYLCASSIGDSGADTQYFGPGTRLTVL.

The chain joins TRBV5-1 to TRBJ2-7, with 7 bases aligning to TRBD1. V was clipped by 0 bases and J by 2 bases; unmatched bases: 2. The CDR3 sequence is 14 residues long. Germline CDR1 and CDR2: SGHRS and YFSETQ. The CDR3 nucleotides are TGCGCCAGCAGCTTGGAGGGGACAGCCTACGAGCAGTACTTC. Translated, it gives CASSLEGTAYEQYF.

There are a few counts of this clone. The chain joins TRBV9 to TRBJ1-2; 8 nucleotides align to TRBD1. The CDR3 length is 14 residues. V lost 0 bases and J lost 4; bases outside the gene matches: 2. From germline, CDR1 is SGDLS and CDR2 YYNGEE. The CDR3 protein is CASSVGQGAYGYTF. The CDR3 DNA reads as TGTGCCAGCAGCGTAGGGCAGGGGGCCTATGGCTACACCTTC.

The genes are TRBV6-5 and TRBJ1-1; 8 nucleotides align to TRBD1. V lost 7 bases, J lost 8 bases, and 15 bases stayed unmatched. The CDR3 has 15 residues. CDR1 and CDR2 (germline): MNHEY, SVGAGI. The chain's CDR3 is CASIPGDRWSDEAFF. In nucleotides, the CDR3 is TGTGCCAGCATCCCGGGGGACAGGTGGTCTGACGAAGCTTTCTTT.

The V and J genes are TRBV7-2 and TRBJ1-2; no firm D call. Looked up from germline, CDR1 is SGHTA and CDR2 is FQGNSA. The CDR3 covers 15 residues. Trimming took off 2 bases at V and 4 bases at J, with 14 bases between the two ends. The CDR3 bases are TGTGCCAGCAGCTTAAACCGCGGTCCCACCTATGGCTACACCTTC. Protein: CASSLNRGPTYGYTF.

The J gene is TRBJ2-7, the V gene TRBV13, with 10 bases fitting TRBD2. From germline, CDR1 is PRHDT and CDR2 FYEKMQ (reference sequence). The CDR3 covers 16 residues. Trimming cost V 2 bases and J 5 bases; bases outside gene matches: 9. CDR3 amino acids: CASSLQGAGGPNEQYF. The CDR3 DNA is TGTGCCAGCAGCTTACAGGGAGCGGGGGGGCCTAACGAGCAGTACTTC.

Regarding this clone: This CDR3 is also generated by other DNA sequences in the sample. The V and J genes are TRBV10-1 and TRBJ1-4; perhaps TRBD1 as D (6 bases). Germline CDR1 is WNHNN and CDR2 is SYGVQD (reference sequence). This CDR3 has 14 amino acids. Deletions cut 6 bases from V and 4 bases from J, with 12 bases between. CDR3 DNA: TGCGCCAGCAGCGAGGACAGTAATAATGAAAAACTGTTTTTT. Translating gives CASSEDSNNEKLFF.

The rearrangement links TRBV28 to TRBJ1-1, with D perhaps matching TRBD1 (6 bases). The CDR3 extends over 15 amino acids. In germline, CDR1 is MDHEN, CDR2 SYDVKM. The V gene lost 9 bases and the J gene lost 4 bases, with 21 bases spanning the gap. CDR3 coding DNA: TGTGCCAGTTCCGCTGTCGGACAGACCAGCACTGAAGCTTTCTTT. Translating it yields CASSAVGQTSTEAFF.

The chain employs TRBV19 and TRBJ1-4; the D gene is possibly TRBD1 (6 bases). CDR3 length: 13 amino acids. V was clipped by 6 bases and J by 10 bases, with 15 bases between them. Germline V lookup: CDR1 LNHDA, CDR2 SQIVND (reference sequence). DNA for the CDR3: TGTGCCAGTAGACTCCACAGGGATGGAAAACTGTTTTTT. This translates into CASRLHRDGKLFF.